The sample holds many counts of the clone carrying this TCR beta chain. Its antigen remains unidentified. The germline gives CDR1 SGHTA, CDR2 FQGTGA. This CDR3 contains 14 residues. V lost 6 bases to trimming and J lost 3 bases; unmatched junction nucleotides: 4. Alpha and beta constant-region primers primed reverse transcription of 400 to 650 ng RNA. Separate chain-specific third strand synthesis with multiplexing indices produced the alpha and beta libraries. A 5' RACE adapter with a random hexamer and the SP2 primer site was joined to cDNA. TCRdb passed the 5' RACE reads through MiXCR, listing each CDR3 protein once. The sample includes around 20,000 distinct CDR3 sequences, about 8.7% seen only once; the top ten take about 20%. This record belongs to a study of HIV-infected patients and healthy controls. Overall study findings and caveats: In HIV-infected patients, the apparent post-therapy Gini index recovery did not replicate in size-matched data. Compared with controls, mean Gini indices were significantly raised in HIV-infected repertoires, possibly indicating oligoclonality.

Roughly three months, about 14 weeks, into antiretroviral therapy, follow-up blood was collected. The repertoire came from unfractionated whole blood and reflected all unsorted peripheral T cells. The sequenced sample was blood, obtained during antiretroviral therapy. This receptor was identified in an adult with HIV infection. The chain combines TRBV7-3 with TRBJ2-3; 9 bases map to TRBD2. The CDR3 loop is CASSRGGATDTQYF. CDR3 nucleotide sequence: TGTGCCAGCAGTCGCGGGGGGGCAACAGATACGCAGTATTTT.